This T cell receptor (beta chain) is drawn from a study of Ad26.COV2.S vaccination and SARS-CoV-2 variants. TCRdb keeps only in-frame clones here, not all; method: immunoSEQ multiplex PCR. The sample yields nearly 95,000 clones, less than 85% seen once. Trimming cost V 3 bases and J 6 bases, with 14 bases left between them. The CDR3 extends over 15 amino acids. CDR1 and CDR2 from the germline V gene are MDHEN and SYDVKM. This chain uses TRBV28 with TRBJ2-2; D may be TRBD2 (5 bases). The sample here was peripheral blood, taken after recovery from COVID-19. This TCR was sampled from a human donor who had recovered from COVID-19. The DNA of the CDR3 is TGTGCCAGCAGTTTTAAGAGGTTGGAGGCCGGGGAGCTGTTTTTT. Its translation: CASSFKRLEAGELFF.